The 14 T cell receptor beta chains below all came from one sample that was sequenced in a study of cytomegalovirus exposure and HLA in healthy donors. A multiplex PCR was run with 60 Vbeta primers and 13 Jbeta primers. Data came from immunoSEQ multiplex PCR; TCRdb stores just in-frame clones and leaves some out. This sample carries about 130,000 clones, more than 60% of them seen once, and the ten largest clones take roughly 1.9%. Sequences were obtained from PBMCs. These receptor sequences come from a woman between 40 and 50 years old in good health and CMV-seronegative.

The J gene is TRBJ2-5, the V gene TRBV15; TRBD1 matches 8 bases. The better agreement between TRBJ2-7 and the DNA end casts doubt on the J call. This CDR3 contains 13 residues. CDR1 and CDR2 (germline): LNHNV, YYDKDF (reference sequence). The CDR3 coding sequence is TGTGCCACCAGCAGGGGACAGGTGGACGAGCAGTACTTC. It is translated as CATSRGQVDEQYF.

This chain links TRBV5-1 with TRBJ2-2; the D is unclear. The V and J ends lost 1 base and 1 base respectively, with 5 bases between them. This CDR3 has 14 amino acids. Germline loops: CDR1 SGHRS, CDR2 YFSETQ. In nucleotides, the CDR3 is TGCGCCAGCAGCTTGTTGAGGAACACCGGGGAGCTGTTTTTT. Translated, it gives CASSLLRNTGELFF.

The V gene is TRBV18, the J gene TRBJ2-7; the match to TRBD1 covers 10 bases. Germline CDR1 reads KGHSH; CDR2 reads LQKENI. J lost 2 bases, V lost 3 bases, and 1 base had no gene match. The CDR3 consists of 14 residues. CDR3 nucleotide sequence: TGTGCCAGCTCACCGGGACAGGGGACCTACGAGCAGTACTTC. Translating gives CASSPGQGTYEQYF. The variable domain in full, with the rest retrieved from reference TRBV18 and TRBJ2-7, is NAGVMQNPRHLVRRRGQEARLRCSPMKGHSHVYWYRQLPEEGLKFMVYLQKENIIDESGMPKERFSAEFPKEGPSILRIQQVVRGDSAAYFCASSPGQGTYEQYFGPGTRLTVT.

About this clone itself: Other DNA sequences from this sample encode an identical CDR3 as well. CDR3: CASSLVGGEKLFF. The CDR3 region has the DNA TGTGCCAGCAGCTTAGTCGGGGGAGAAAAACTGTTTTTT. The V and J genes are TRBV7-2 and TRBJ1-4, with a tentative D call TRBD1 (5 bases). Trimming stripped 1 base from V and 8 bases from J, with 8 bases between. CDR3 length: 13 residues. Per germline, CDR1 SGHTA and CDR2 FQGNSA.

The chain is built from TRBV27 and TRBJ1-1, with 8 bases that match TRBD1. With V trimmed by 6 bases and J by 4 bases, 7 bases remained unmatched. This CDR3 is built from 14 residues. The germline V gene has CDR1 MNHEY and CDR2 SMNVEV (reference sequence). The CDR3, as DNA: TGTGCCAGCAGGCGGGACAGGTTGAGCACTGAAGCTTTCTTT. Protein sequence: CASRRDRLSTEAFF.

The chain couples TRBV28 to TRBJ2-3; D not certain. Trimming took off 2 bases at V and 3 bases at J, with 6 bases between the two ends. CDR1 and CDR2 from the germline V gene are MDHEN and SYDVKM. The CDR3 length is 13 residues. The CDR3 sequence: CASSLEATDTQYF. The CDR3 DNA reads TGTGCCAGCAGTTTAGAAGCAACAGATACGCAGTATTTT.

The chain joins TRBV14 to TRBJ2-2, with D uncertain. V shed 1 base and J shed 7 bases, with 7 bases lying between them. The CDR3 has 13 amino acids. Germline V lookup: CDR1 SGHDN, CDR2 FVKESK. This CDR3 is CASSQVSIGELFF. The CDR3 coding sequence is TGTGCCAGCAGCCAAGTGTCTATCGGGGAGCTGTTTTTT.

The chain is built from TRBV5-4 and TRBJ2-2; possible D gene TRBD2, 5 bases. The CDR3 runs to 16 residues. The V gene's germline CDR1 is SGHNT and CDR2 YYREEE (reference sequence). V shed 1 base and J shed 4 bases, with 14 bases lying between them. The CDR3 protein is CASSLQERRGTGELFF. CDR3 sequence (DNA): TGTGCCAGCAGCTTGCAGGAGCGGCGAGGCACCGGGGAGCTGTTTTTT.

The chain combines TRBV30 with TRBJ2-7, with 8 nucleotides matching TRBD2. The germline V gene has CDR1 GTSNPN and CDR2 SVGIG (reference sequence). The CDR3 totals 13 residues. V gave up 0 bases and J gave up 6 bases; unmatched junction bases: 4. The CDR3 DNA reads as TGTGCCTGGAGTGTAAGCGGGGGATCCGAGCAGTACTTC. Amino acid sequence: CAWSVSGGSEQYF. The whole variable domain, remainder taken from reference TRBV30 and TRBJ2-7, is SQTIHQWPATLVQPVGSPLSLECTVEGTSNPNLYWYRQAAGRGLQLLFYSVGIGQISSEVPQNLSASRPQDRQFILSSKKLLLSDSGFYLCAWSVSGGSEQYFGPGTRLTVT.

In its sample, this clone was seen once. The V call is TRBV29-1, the J call TRBJ1-2; possibly TRBD1 for D (5 bases). This CDR3 contains 11 residues. Trimming took off 8 bases at V and 6 bases at J, with 13 bases between the two ends. Germline V gene lookup returns CDR1 SQVTM and CDR2 ANQGSEA. This CDR3 reads CSTVGPNGYTF. CDR3 DNA: TGCAGCACGGTGGGGCCCAATGGCTACACCTTC.

CDR3 in amino acids: CASSLQRTDEQFF. The CDR3 DNA reads as TGTGCCAGCAGCTTACAGAGGACTGATGAGCAGTTCTTC. The chain uses TRBV7-2 and TRBJ2-1; TRBD2 is a possible D gene (5 bases). This CDR3 contains 13 residues. The germline V gene encodes CDR1 SGHTA and CDR2 FQGNSA. Trimming took off 2 bases at V and 8 bases at J, with 10 bases between the two ends.

The V call is TRBV18, the J call TRBJ1-1; TRBD1 is a possible D gene (6 bases). The V and J ends lost 0 bases and 5 bases respectively, with 10 bases between them. CDR1 is KGHSH, CDR2 LQKENI, per germline. The CDR3 sequence is 14 residues long. CDR3 loop: CASSPPGGQTEAFF. The CDR3 region has the DNA TGTGCCAGCTCACCACCAGGGGGTCAGACTGAAGCTTTCTTT.

The V and J genes are TRBV6-5 and TRBJ2-1; TRBD2 might be the D (5 bases). Per the germline V gene, CDR1 is MNHEY and CDR2 is SVGAGI. The CDR3 loop spans 15 amino acids. V shed 7 bases and J shed 3 bases, with 16 bases lying between them. The CDR3 region has the DNA TGTGCCAGCAATTCGGTAGCGTCTATCTACAATGAGCAGTTCTTC. Translation gives CASNSVASIYNEQFF.

V gene TRBV7-2 combines with J gene TRBJ2-5; 8 bases fit TRBD2. CDR1 and CDR2 from the germline V gene are SGHTA and FQGNSA. The CDR3 extends over 15 amino acids. V lost 1 base to trimming and J lost 2 bases; unmatched junction nucleotides: 3. The CDR3 sequence is CASSLVAGPQETQYF. In DNA, the CDR3 is TGTGCCAGCAGCTTAGTAGCGGGGCCTCAAGAGACCCAGTACTTC.